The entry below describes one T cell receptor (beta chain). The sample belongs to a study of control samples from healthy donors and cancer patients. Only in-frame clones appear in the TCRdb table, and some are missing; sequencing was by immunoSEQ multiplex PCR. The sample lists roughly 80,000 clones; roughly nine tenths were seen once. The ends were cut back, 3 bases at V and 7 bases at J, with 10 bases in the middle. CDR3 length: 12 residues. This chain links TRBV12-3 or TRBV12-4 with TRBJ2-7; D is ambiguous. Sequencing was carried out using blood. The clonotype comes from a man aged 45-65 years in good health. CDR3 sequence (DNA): TGTGCCAGCAGTTTGGCACCTTTGGAGCAGTACTTC. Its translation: CASSLAPLEQYF.